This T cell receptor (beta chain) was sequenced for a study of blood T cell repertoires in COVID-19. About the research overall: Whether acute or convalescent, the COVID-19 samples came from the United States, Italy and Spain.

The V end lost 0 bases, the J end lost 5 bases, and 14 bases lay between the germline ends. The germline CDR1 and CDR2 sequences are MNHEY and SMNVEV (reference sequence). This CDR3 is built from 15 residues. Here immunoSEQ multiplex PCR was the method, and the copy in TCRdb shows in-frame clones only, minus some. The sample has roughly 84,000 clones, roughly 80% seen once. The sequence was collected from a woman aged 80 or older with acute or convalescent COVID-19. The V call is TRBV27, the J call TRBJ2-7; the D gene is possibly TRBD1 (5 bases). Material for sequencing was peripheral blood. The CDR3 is CASSLSPAGSHEQYF. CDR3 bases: TGTGCCAGCAGTTTATCGCCGGCAGGGTCCCACGAGCAGTACTTC.